The sequence of this T cell receptor (beta chain) was determined in a study of blood T cell repertoires in COVID-19. The overall study: Sites across the United States, Italy and Spain contributed samples from acute and convalescent COVID-19.

The protocol was immunoSEQ multiplex PCR, while the TCRdb copy is restricted to in-frame clones and leaves out a portion. The sample lists 50,000 or so clones, around 90% occurring once. The CDR3 extends over 13 amino acids. Trimming cost V 6 bases and J 3 bases, with 9 bases left between them. The germline gives CDR1 SEHNR, CDR2 FQNEAQ (reference sequence). Material: peripheral blood. J is TRBJ2-4 and V is TRBV7-9; D remains ambiguous. This TCR came from a man aged 65 to 79 with active COVID-19. CDR3 residues: CASRAGGKNIQYF. In nucleotides, the CDR3 is TGTGCCAGCAGGGCTGGTGGCAAAAACATTCAGTACTTC.